This TCR beta chain appears in the sequencing data of a study of control samples from healthy donors and cancer patients. There are 18 residues in the CDR3. Trimming removed 0 bases from V and 5 bases from J; junction bases left unmatched: 15. CDR1 and CDR2 from the germline V gene are MNHEY and SVGEGT. Profiled with immunoSEQ multiplex PCR; TCRdb holds only in-frame clones, not every one. This sample has approximately 110,000 clones, with 80% to 95% found just once. The rearrangement links TRBV6-2 or TRBV6-3 to TRBJ1-2, with TRBD1 identical over 7 bases. The sample comprised blood. This clonotype originated in a woman aged 18-29 years in good health. CDR3 sequence: CASSYSPGTDLINYGYTF. For the CDR3, the DNA is TGTGCCAGCAGTTACTCGCCCGGGACAGACCTGATCAATTATGGCTACACCTTC.